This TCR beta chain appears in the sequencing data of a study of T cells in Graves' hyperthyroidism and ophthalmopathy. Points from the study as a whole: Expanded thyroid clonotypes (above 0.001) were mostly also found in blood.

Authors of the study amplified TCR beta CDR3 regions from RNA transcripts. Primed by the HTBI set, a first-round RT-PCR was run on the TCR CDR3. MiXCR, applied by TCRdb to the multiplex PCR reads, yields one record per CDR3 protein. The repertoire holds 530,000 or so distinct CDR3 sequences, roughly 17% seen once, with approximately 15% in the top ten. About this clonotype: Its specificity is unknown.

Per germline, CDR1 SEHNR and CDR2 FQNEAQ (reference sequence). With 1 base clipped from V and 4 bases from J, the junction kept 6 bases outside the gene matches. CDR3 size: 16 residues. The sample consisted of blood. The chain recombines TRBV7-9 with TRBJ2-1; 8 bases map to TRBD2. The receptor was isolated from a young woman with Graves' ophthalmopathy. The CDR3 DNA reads TGTGCCAGCAGCTTAGATTTAGCGGGACTATACAATGAGCAGTTCTTC. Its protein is CASSLDLAGLYNEQFF.